The rows below give T cell receptor beta chains drawn from one sample of a study of T cells after posttransplantation cyclophosphamide. Only in-frame clones appear in the TCRdb table, and some are missing; sequencing was by immunoSEQ multiplex PCR. The data contain approximately 50,000 clones, 85% to 95% of them singletons. The sequenced material came from PBMCs. The receptors were sampled from a young woman in good health and a related stem cell transplant donor. Both conserved end residues are part of each CDR3. D genes are given only for firm matches.

TRBV19	-	TRBJ1-5	CASRPGIYSNQPQHF	TGTGCCAGTCGACCCGGGATCTATAGCAATCAGCCCCAGCATTTT
TRBV15	-	TRBJ2-1	CATSRVTPFGEYNEQFF	TGTGCCACCAGCAGAGTTACCCCCTTCGGGGAGTACAATGAGCAGTTCTTC
TRBV28	-	TRBJ1-2	CASSSGIYGYTF	TGTGCCAGCAGTAGCGGGATCTATGGCTACACCTTC
TRBV2	-	TRBJ1-6	CASRYRDSYNSPLHF	TGTGCCAGCAGATACAGGGACTCCTATAATTCACCCCTCCACTTT
TRBV19	TRBD1	TRBJ1-5	CASRTQGGQPQHF	TGTGCCAGTAGGACGCAGGGGGGTCAGCCCCAGCATTTT
TRBV5-6	TRBD2	TRBJ2-3	CASSDGTSGPLRDTQYF	TGTGCCAGCAGCGATGGGACTAGCGGGCCCCTCAGGGATACGCAGTATTTT
TRBV7-8	-	TRBJ1-6	CASTKGQSDNSPLHF	TGTGCCAGCACGAAAGGACAGTCGGATAATTCACCCCTCCACTTT
TRBV15	TRBD1	TRBJ1-2	CATSEGQGGGYGYTF	TGTGCCACCAGCGAAGGACAGGGCGGAGGGTATGGCTACACCTTC
TRBV11-2	-	TRBJ2-7	CASSLAGGSSYEQYF	TGTGCCAGCAGCTTAGCTGGGGGGAGCTCCTACGAGCAGTACTTC
TRBV28	-	TRBJ1-4	CASSPPPGGKLFF	TGTGCCAGCAGTCCCCCCCCGGGGGGAAAACTGTTTTTT
TRBV6-4	-	TRBJ1-1	CASSESGEDTEAFF	TGTGCCAGCAGTGAATCGGGGGAGGACACTGAAGCTTTCTTT
TRBV2	TRBD2	TRBJ2-3	CASSGGSGGADTQYF	TGTGCCAGCAGTGGCGGGAGCGGGGGGGCGGATACGCAGTATTTT
TRBV7-9	TRBD1	TRBJ1-3	CASSLFGDRDPGNTIYF	TGTGCCAGCAGCTTATTCGGGGACAGGGACCCTGGAAACACCATATATTTT
TRBV5-6	-	TRBJ2-1	CASSWGDRSYNEQFF	TGTGCCAGCAGCTGGGGGGATAGGTCCTACAATGAGCAGTTCTTC
TRBV5-1	-	TRBJ1-2	CASNLRGENYGYTF	TGCGCCAGCAACTTGAGGGGTGAGAACTATGGCTACACCTTC
TRBV4-3	-	TRBJ2-3	CASSRLDSPRSPQYF	TGCGCCAGCAGCCGGCTAGACTCCCCCCGGAGCCCGCAGTATTTT
TRBV28	-	TRBJ2-5	CASSKGQNQETQYF	TGTGCCAGCAGTAAGGGACAAAACCAAGAGACCCAGTACTTC